Shown below are 23 T cell receptor beta chains from a single sample sequenced in a study of T cells after yellow fever vaccination. TCRdb called the 5' RACE reads again in MiXCR, with one record for every CDR3 protein. The sample shows just over 250,000 distinct CDR3 sequences, roughly 4.8% of them seen only once. This sample comprised CD4+ T cells sorted from PBMCs, obtained on the day of the yellow fever booster vaccination. The receptors here all came from a man aged 18 to 29 who received the YFV17D yellow fever vaccine.

This chain joins TRBV6-5 and TRBJ2-1; TRBD1 agrees at 7 bases. Trimming at V came to 2 bases and at J to 5 bases, leaving 0 bases not matched to a gene. CDR3 length: 13 residues. Germline V lookup: CDR1 MNHEY, CDR2 SVGAGI. The DNA of the CDR3 is TGTGCCAGCAGTTACGACAGGGACAATGAGCAGTTCTTC. Translating gives CASSYDRDNEQFF.

The chain recombines TRBV5-1 with TRBJ1-2; D unresolved. This CDR3 region has 18 residues. V gave up 4 bases and J gave up 2 bases, with 24 bases separating them. The germline CDR1 and CDR2 sequences are SGHRS and YFSETQ. CDR3 region: CASSPRTSGSGGNYGYTF. The CDR3 DNA reads TGCGCCAGCAGCCCGAGGACGTCGGGGTCCGGCGGGAACTATGGCTACACCTTC. The entire variable domain, with the rest obtained from reference TRBV5-1 and TRBJ1-2, is as follows: KAGVTQTPRYLIKTRGQQVTLSCSPISGHRSVSWYQQTPGQGLQFLFEYFSETQRNKGNFPGRFSGRQFSNSRSEMNVSTLELGDSALYLCASSPRTSGSGGNYGYTFGSGTRLTVV.

This clonotype came up a few times. The rearrangement uses TRBV5-3 and TRBJ2-5; unclear D gene. TRBV5-3 is given ORF status, its function remaining uncertain. V shed 0 bases and J shed 5 bases, with 11 bases lying between them. There are 14 residues in the CDR3. The CDR3 DNA reads as TGTGCCAGAAGCTTGGCCTCTGAGTGGGAGACCCAGTACTTC. Translation gives CARSLASEWETQYF.

This clonotype was picked up many times. The chain carries TRBV10-3 and TRBJ1-1; a possible D gene is TRBD1 (5 bases). The ends were cut back, 5 bases at V and 6 bases at J, with 10 bases in the middle. The CDR3 contains 12 residues. Germline V gene sequence: CDR1 ENHRY, CDR2 SYGVKD. DNA of the CDR3: TGTGCCATCAGTCAGGGCGTCGCTGAAGCTTTCTTT. This encodes CAISQGVAEAFF.

The sample holds a few counts of this clonotype. This chain joins TRBV20-1 and TRBJ1-2, with D tentatively TRBD1 (6 bases). Germline assignment: CDR1 DFQATT and CDR2 SNEGSKA (reference sequence). V was trimmed by 3 bases and J by 4 bases, leaving 18 bases between them. The CDR3 covers 15 residues. CDR3 amino acids: CSASIKGGPGYGYTF. As DNA, the CDR3 is TGCAGTGCTAGTATCAAGGGGGGCCCAGGCTATGGCTACACCTTC.

This clonotype was detected ten times or more. The chain joins TRBV5-1 to TRBJ2-5; the match to TRBD1 covers 9 bases. There are 17 residues in the CDR3. Trimming took 4 bases from V and 2 from J; bases not matched to a gene: 12. The germline V gene has CDR1 SGHRS and CDR2 YFSETQ. CDR3 sequence: CASSRGQGQIHQETQYF. As DNA, the CDR3 is TGCGCCAGCAGCCGGGGACAGGGACAAATACATCAAGAGACCCAGTACTTC.

The table lists this clonotype with a few counts. J is TRBJ1-2 and V is TRBV14; possible D gene TRBD1, 5 bases. This CDR3 contains 15 residues. The germline V and J ends were trimmed by 0 bases and 10 bases, with 18 bases remaining between them. Germline loops: CDR1 SGHDN, CDR2 FVKESK. CDR3 loop: CASSQDPWGRRFYTF. The CDR3, as DNA: TGTGCCAGCAGCCAAGATCCCTGGGGCAGAAGGTTCTACACCTTC. Drawing the rest from reference TRBV14 and TRBJ1-2, the complete variable domain is EAGVTQFPSHSVIEKGQTVTLRCDPISGHDNLYWYRRVMGKEIKFLLHFVKESKQDESGMPNNRFLAERTGGTYSTLKVQPAELEDSGVYFCASSQDPWGRRFYTFGSGTRLTVV.

The J gene is TRBJ1-1, the V gene TRBV18, with D perhaps matching TRBD1 (5 bases). V was shortened by 10 bases and J by 4 bases, with 25 bases between the two germline ends. Germline values: CDR1 KGHSH, CDR2 LQKENI. The CDR3 length is 16 residues. The CDR3 loop is CATTGPNGGYSTEAFF. The CDR3 nucleotides read TGTGCCACCACGGGTCCAAACGGGGGGTATAGCACTGAAGCTTTCTTT.

This clonotype was seen many times. CDR3 in DNA: TGTGCCAGCAGCCGCCAGAGGGGGGCGGGCTATGGCTACACCTTC. Encoded protein: CASSRQRGAGYGYTF. The V call is TRBV12-3 or TRBV12-4, the J call TRBJ1-2; D perhaps matches TRBD1 (6 bases). This CDR3 is built from 15 residues. The V end was cut by 6 bases, the J end by 4 bases, with 18 bases between.

This clonotype was seen only a few times. The chain is built from TRBV27 and TRBJ1-5; D gene uncertain. V lost 6 bases to trimming and J lost 5 bases, with 8 bases between them. The V gene's germline CDR1 is MNHEY and CDR2 SMNVEV (reference sequence). The CDR3 loop spans 12 amino acids. DNA of the CDR3: TGTGCCAGCAGGTCCGGGGATCAGCCCCAGCATTTT. Translation gives CASRSGDQPQHF.

This clonotype was seen a few times. The genes are TRBV20-1 and TRBJ2-3, with 9 bases fitting TRBD2. CDR3 size: 12 residues. CDR1 and CDR2 from the germline V gene are DFQATT and SNEGSKA (reference sequence). CDR3 residues: CLGLAYTDTQYF. The DNA of the CDR3 is TGCCTTGGACTAGCGTACACAGATACGCAGTATTTT.

This clonotype has more than one count but fewer than ten. The chain joins TRBV28 to TRBJ1-1; no reliable D call. The CDR3 is 13 residues long. Trimming removed 3 bases from V and 0 bases from J, with 5 bases in between. Germline V gene data show CDR1 as MDHEN and CDR2 as SYDVKM. The CDR3 loop is CASSLNLNTEAFF. CDR3 in DNA: TGTGCCAGCAGTTTGAACCTGAACACTGAAGCTTTCTTT.

V gene TRBV28 combines with J gene TRBJ1-4; D not resolved. Trimming pared 7 bases from V and 8 bases from J, leaving 11 bases between. The CDR3 runs 12 residues. Per germline, CDR1 MDHEN and CDR2 SYDVKM. CDR3 loop: CASTAQREKLFF. The CDR3 nucleotides are TGTGCCAGCACCGCCCAGAGGGAAAAACTGTTTTTT.

This clonotype has more than one count but fewer than ten. V gene TRBV5-1 combines with J gene TRBJ2-5; tentative D call: TRBD1 (6 bases). Trimming cost V 0 bases and J 4 bases, with 13 bases left between them. Germline values: CDR1 SGHRS, CDR2 YFSETQ. The CDR3 length is 15 residues. CDR3 sequence reads: CASSLVQGLLETQYF. The CDR3 DNA reads TGCGCCAGCAGCTTGGTCCAGGGGTTACTAGAGACCCAGTACTTC.

This clonotype was observed many times. This chain uses TRBV9 with TRBJ1-5; 8 nucleotides align to TRBD1. The CDR3 extends over 15 amino acids. Germline V gene lookup returns CDR1 SGDLS and CDR2 YYNGEE. The ends lost 3 bases at V and 4 bases at J; junction bases unmatched: 6. In nucleotides, the CDR3 is TGTGCCAGCAGCGCCGGACAGGGAGGAAATCAGCCCCAGCATTTT. This encodes CASSAGQGGNQPQHF.

This clonotype was seen ten or more times. The gene calls are TRBV5-5 and TRBJ1-5, with 9 bases fitting TRBD1. Germline V lookup: CDR1 SGHKS, CDR2 YYEKEE (reference sequence). J was trimmed by 1 base and V by 3 bases; bases with no gene match: 2. The CDR3 consists of 15 residues. The CDR3: CASSYGTGSNQPQHF. The DNA for the CDR3 is TGTGCCAGCAGCTATGGGACAGGGAGCAATCAGCCCCAGCATTTT.

This clonotype was counted only a few times. The chain employs TRBV20-1 and TRBJ2-4, with unresolved D. This CDR3 has 13 amino acids. The germline CDR1 and CDR2 sequences are DFQATT and SNEGSKA (reference sequence). The germline V and J ends were trimmed by 0 bases and 15 bases, with 18 bases remaining between them. Here the CDR3 reads CSARDTSLEPRYF. The CDR3 DNA follows: TGCAGTGCTAGAGATACCTCCCTTGAGCCCCGGTACTTC.

This clonotype has ten or more counts. A junction end diverges from the germline sequence, so it may reflect a read error. This rearrangement joins TRBV7-8 to TRBJ2-3; TRBD2 aligns across 12 bases. The CDR3 covers 13 residues. In germline, CDR1 is SGHVS, CDR2 FQNEAQ. In DNA form, the CDR3 reads TGTGCCAGCAGCGGCAGACTAGCGGGGGCCCCACATTTT. Translated, it gives CASSGRLAGAPHF.

Only a few counts were recorded for this clonotype. The V call is TRBV7-2, the J call TRBJ2-5, with TRBD2 matching 10 bases. The CDR3 extends over 15 amino acids. V shed 4 bases, J shed 5 bases, and the junction held 7 bases outside the gene matches. Germline V gene data show CDR1 as SGHTA and CDR2 as FQGNSA. CDR3: CASSSQRGGGETQYF. In nucleotides, the CDR3 is TGTGCCAGCAGCTCACAGCGGGGGGGAGGTGAGACCCAGTACTTC.

This chain connects TRBV25-1 to TRBJ2-2; 11 nucleotides match TRBD1. J gave up 5 bases and V 8 bases, and 7 bases lay outside the gene matches. Germline CDR1 and CDR2: MGHDK and SYGVNS. CDR3 length: 15 residues. The CDR3 sequence: CASGGTGGWTGELFF. CDR3 in DNA: TGTGCCAGCGGCGGGACAGGGGGGTGGACCGGGGAGCTGTTTTTT. Filled out from reference TRBV25-1 and TRBJ2-2, the complete variable domain reads EADIYQTPRYLVIGTGKKITLECSQTMGHDKMYWYQQDPGMELHLIHYSYGVNSTEKGDLSSESTVSRIRTEHFPLTLESARPSHTSQYLCASGGTGGWTGELFFGEGSRLTVL.

This clonotype was recorded many times. The V gene is TRBV7-9, the J gene TRBJ2-3; a weak D match, TRBD1 (6 bases). V was cut by 3 bases and J by 1 base, with 8 bases left in between. In germline, CDR1 is SEHNR, CDR2 FQNEAQ (reference sequence). The CDR3 loop spans 14 amino acids. DNA for the CDR3: TGTGCCAGCAGCTTTTGGACAGGCACAGATACGCAGTATTTT. It yields the protein CASSFWTGTDTQYF.

This chain uses TRBV7-2 with TRBJ2-2, with D uncertain. The CDR3 contains 13 residues. Germline values: CDR1 SGHTA, CDR2 FQGNSA. V was shortened by 1 base and J by 7 bases, with 7 bases between the two germline ends. DNA for the CDR3: TGTGCCAGCAGCTTAGGGATTTTCGGGGAGCTGTTTTTT. Protein product: CASSLGIFGELFF.

This clonotype has a handful of counts. The genes are TRBV7-2 and TRBJ2-3; the D call may be TRBD1 or TRBD2 (5 bases each). The V end lost 7 bases, the J end lost 3 bases, and 17 bases lay between the germline ends. Germline loops: CDR1 SGHTA, CDR2 FQGNSA. The CDR3 consists of 15 residues. As DNA, the CDR3 is TGTGCCAGCACCTCGGGACCGTGGAGGACAGATACGCAGTATTTT. Residues: CASTSGPWRTDTQYF. Full variable domain (rest looked up from reference TRBV7-2 and TRBJ2-3): GAGVSQSPSNKVTEKGKDVELRCDPISGHTALYWYRQSLGQGLEFLIYFQGNSAPDKSGLPSDRFSAERTGGSVSTLTIQRTQQEDSAVYLCASTSGPWRTDTQYFGPGTRLTVL.